Detailed here is one TCR beta chain. Its target is unknown. Its ends do not fully match the called genes, so a read error is possible. One entry per CDR3 protein, called by TCRdb with MiXCR from the multiplex PCR reads. The top ten hold almost 8.5% of the sample, which has under 70,000 distinct CDR3 sequences, roughly 40% seen once. These data are taken from a study of breast tumors, draining lymph nodes, adjacent tissues. Study-wide findings and caveats: Compared with lymph nodes, tumors were less diverse; compared with nontumor tissue, more. Findings are consistent with lymph node origin and intratumoral expansion of most tumor T cells. Luminal-like breast cancer showed significantly higher tumor–nontumor repertoire similarity than basal-like. The lymph node origin of tumor T cells was framed as consistent with a hypothesis, not demonstrated.

Looked up from germline, CDR1 is SGHRS and CDR2 is YFSETQ. The CDR3 sequence is 11 residues long. The sample comprised breast tumor tissue. The TCR originated in a female donor with breast cancer. Some clones in this sample may be carry-over from other donors' samples. The chain is built from TRBV5-1 and TRBJ1-5; unclear D gene. Here the CDR3 reads CASSFAQAQHF. CDR3 DNA: TGCGCCAGCAGCTTCGCTCAGGCCCAGCATTTT. Filled out from reference TRBV5-1 and TRBJ1-5, the complete variable domain reads KAGVTQTPRYLIKTRGQQVTLSCSPISGHRSVSWYQQTPGQGLQFLFEYFSETQRNKGNFPGRFSGRQFSNSRSEMNVSTLELGDSALYLCASSFAQAQHFGDGTRLSIL.